The 24 T cell receptor beta chains in this list originate from one sample, sequenced in a study of T-cell reconstitution after alpha-beta-depleted transplantation in children. The library targeted TCRbeta and was prepared with unique molecular identifiers. TCRdb analysed the PCR reads with MiXCR anew, one entry per CDR3 protein. The sample records about 980,000 distinct CDR3 sequences, 25% to 30% being singletons. This specimen consisted of PBMCs, mostly from graft donor cells, obtained 360 days after TCRalphabeta/CD19-depleted stem cell transplant. These receptor sequences come from a boy younger than two who had a stem cell transplant for SCID, so the T cells may come from the graft donor.

This clonotype occurred a few times. The CDR3 loop reads CASSEGRYTGELFF. The CDR3 DNA follows: TGTGCCAGCAGTGAGGGGCGGTACACCGGGGAGCTGTTTTTT. V is TRBV2 and J is TRBJ2-2; tentatively, D is TRBD1 (5 bases). V lost 3 bases and J 3 bases, leaving 8 bases between the germline ends. This CDR3 has 14 amino acids. Germline V gives CDR1 SNHLY, CDR2 FYNNEI. The whole variable domain, filled in from reference TRBV2 and TRBJ2-2, reads EPEVTQTPSHQVTQMGQEVILRCVPISNHLYFYWYRQILGQKVEFLVSFYNNEISEKSEIFDDQFSVERPDGSNFTLKIRSTKLEDSAMYFCASSEGRYTGELFFGEGSRLTVL.

This clonotype turned up a few times. The chain joins TRBV6-8 to TRBJ2-1; 8 bases match TRBD2. This CDR3 region has 15 residues. CDR1 and CDR2 (germline): MNHGY, SAAAGT. Losses at the gene ends were 5 bases for V and 8 bases for J; bases not matched to a gene: 11. For the CDR3, the DNA is TGTGCCAGCAGTCGGCTCGCGGGGGGAGGCGATGAGCAGTTCTTC. This translates into CASSRLAGGGDEQFF.

This clonotype was recorded many times. The V and J genes are TRBV7-7 and TRBJ2-2; D remains ambiguous. V lost 5 bases to trimming and J lost 3 bases, with 13 bases between them. This CDR3 has 15 amino acids. Looked up from germline, CDR1 is SSHAT and CDR2 is FNYEAQ (reference sequence). CDR3 amino acids: CASSETGIDTGELFF. Here the CDR3 DNA reads TGTGCCAGCAGCGAGACTGGTATCGACACCGGGGAGCTGTTTTTT.

V and J are TRBV7-2 and TRBJ2-1; TRBD1 matches 7 bases. The CDR3 length is 21 residues. With 3 bases clipped from V and 3 bases from J, the junction kept 23 bases outside the gene matches. Germline V gene sequence: CDR1 SGHTA, CDR2 FQGNSA. The CDR3 is CASSFPTLNTGACRNYNEQFF. Written as DNA, the CDR3 is TGTGCCAGCAGCTTTCCGACTCTTAATACAGGGGCCTGCCGAAACTACAATGAGCAGTTCTTC. The entire variable domain, with the rest obtained from reference TRBV7-2 and TRBJ2-1, is as follows: GAGVSQSPSNKVTEKGKDVELRCDPISGHTALYWYRQSLGQGLEFLIYFQGNSAPDKSGLPSDRFSAERTGGSVSTLTIQRTQQEDSAVYLCASSFPTLNTGACRNYNEQFFGPGTRLTVL.

This clonotype was seen only a few times. The chain carries TRBV4-2 and TRBJ1-2; possibly TRBD1 for D (6 bases). The CDR3 covers 16 residues. V lost 1 base and J lost 2, with 14 bases in between. Germline-derived CDR1 and CDR2 are LGHNA and YNFKEQ. CDR3 residues: CASSQGAGVSNYGYTF. The CDR3 DNA is TGTGCCAGCAGCCAAGGAGCAGGGGTTAGCAACTATGGCTACACCTTC.

This clonotype turned up a few times. The rearrangement uses TRBV7-3 and TRBJ2-2; a weak D match, TRBD2 (5 bases). V lost 0 bases and J 5 bases, leaving 13 bases between the germline ends. CDR3 length equals 16 residues. The germline CDR1 and CDR2 sequences are SGHTA and FQGTGA. Written as DNA, the CDR3 is TGTGCCAGCAGCTTAACCCCGGGGATAGGGACCGGGGAGCTGTTTTTT. Its protein is CASSLTPGIGTGELFF.

The rearrangement uses TRBV28 and TRBJ1-5, with D uncertain. The germline gives CDR1 MDHEN, CDR2 SYDVKM. The CDR3 is 13 residues long. Trimming removed 2 bases from V and 9 bases from J, with 11 bases in between. This CDR3 reads CASSLGADWPQHF. CDR3 nucleotide sequence: TGTGCCAGCAGTTTAGGCGCGGACTGGCCCCAGCATTTT.

The chain employs TRBV4-3 and TRBJ1-1, with D possibly TRBD1 on 5 matching bases. CDR1 is LGHNA and CDR2 is YSLEER in the germline V gene. This CDR3 spans 14 amino acids. V was pared by 1 base and J by 2 bases, with 8 bases between. CDR3 bases: TGCGCCAGCAGCCAAGCAGGGTTCAACACTGAAGCTTTCTTT. Its protein is CASSQAGFNTEAFF.

This clonotype showed up many times. This chain connects TRBV6-6 to TRBJ1-2; D is undetermined. Germline V gene lookup returns CDR1 MNHNY and CDR2 SVGAGI (reference sequence). This CDR3 region has 10 residues. Trimming stripped 11 bases from V and 6 bases from J, with 10 bases between. CDR3 loop: CAVLGDGYTF. Written as DNA, the CDR3 is TGTGCCGTACTTGGGGATGGCTACACCTTC.

The chain has TRBV20-1 and TRBJ2-7, with TRBD2 as a possible D gene (5 bases). The germline gives CDR1 DFQATT, CDR2 SNEGSKA (reference sequence). The V and J ends lost 1 base and 0 bases respectively, with 10 bases between them. This CDR3 is built from 14 residues. The CDR3 reads CSARGTGSSYEQYF. CDR3 sequence (DNA): TGCAGTGCTAGAGGGACTGGGAGCTCCTACGAGCAGTACTTC.

This clonotype was detected only a few times. This sequence joins TRBV4-3 and TRBJ2-7, with D hard to call. The CDR3 runs to 15 residues. From germline, CDR1 is LGHNA and CDR2 YSLEER. Trimming removed 0 bases from V and 4 bases from J, with 13 bases in between. CDR3 in amino acids: CASSQDAAWEYEQYF. CDR3 sequence (DNA): TGCGCCAGCAGCCAAGACGCTGCTTGGGAATACGAGCAGTACTTC.

CDR3 protein: CASSWGQGIGEQFF. As DNA, the CDR3 is TGTGCCAGCAGCTGGGGACAGGGGATCGGTGAGCAGTTCTTC. This chain links TRBV7-9 with TRBJ2-1, with 10 nucleotides matching TRBD1. The CDR3 is 14 residues long. In germline, CDR1 is SEHNR, CDR2 FQNEAQ (reference sequence). The ends lost 4 bases at V and 9 bases at J; junction bases unmatched: 6.

About this clonotype: This may come from a read error, since a much larger clone is one base off. The gene calls are TRBV2 and TRBJ2-7, with D possibly matching TRBD1 (8 bases). V was pared by 5 bases and J by 3 bases, with 14 bases between. CDR3 length equals 14 residues. Germline assignment: CDR1 SNHLY and CDR2 FYNNEI. CDR3 in DNA: TGTGCCAGCAGTTTTACAGGGGGGGTCTACGAGCAGTACTTC. Its protein product is CASSFTGGVYEQYF.

V usage is TRBV6-2 or TRBV6-3 and J usage is TRBJ2-1; D might be TRBD2 (5 bases). V lost 0 bases to trimming and J lost 14 bases, with 23 bases between them. CDR3 length: 16 residues. In germline, CDR1 is MNHEY, CDR2 SVGEGT. The CDR3 loop is CASSYSWVRSGGGKFF. CDR3 DNA: TGTGCCAGCAGTTACTCGTGGGTTAGGAGCGGTGGAGGCAAGTTCTTC.

This clonotype was picked up a small number of times. This sequence joins TRBV29-1 and TRBJ2-3, with 12 positions matching TRBD2. The CDR3 consists of 16 residues. CDR1 and CDR2 from the germline V gene are SQVTM and ANQGSEA. J gave up 2 bases and V 1 base, and 4 bases lay outside the gene matches. The CDR3 bases are TGCAGCGTTGAAGGTCCTAGCGGGGGGGCCACAGATACGCAGTATTTT. Protein sequence: CSVEGPSGGATDTQYF.

The chain carries TRBV20-1 and TRBJ1-3, with 7 nucleotides matching TRBD1. The CDR3 spans 15 residues. Germline values: CDR1 DFQATT, CDR2 SNEGSKA (reference sequence). The junction had 4 bases not matched to a gene; V was cut back by 2 bases and J by 0 bases. The CDR3: CSARTQGVSGNTIYF. In nucleotides, the CDR3 is TGCAGTGCTAGAACCCAGGGGGTCTCTGGAAACACCATATATTTT.

A few counts support this clonotype. The chain joins TRBV12-3 or TRBV12-4 to TRBJ2-5, with 9 bases lining up with TRBD2. The junction had 9 bases not matched to a gene; V was cut back by 2 bases and J by 5 bases. This CDR3 has 16 residues. The CDR3 reads CASSLSLRLAVETQYF. In DNA form, the CDR3 reads TGTGCCAGCAGTTTATCCCTCCGACTAGCGGTCGAGACCCAGTACTTC.

The chain recombines TRBV20-1 with TRBJ2-4, with D uncertain. Looked up from germline, CDR1 is DFQATT and CDR2 is SNEGSKA (reference sequence). The V and J ends lost 4 bases and 1 base respectively, with 8 bases between them. The length of the CDR3 is 13 residues. In DNA form, the CDR3 reads TGCAGTGCTATCCCTTTCGCCAAAAACATTCAGTACTTC. Protein product: CSAIPFAKNIQYF.

This clonotype was seen only a few times. The chain combines TRBV20-1 with TRBJ2-7; D perhaps matches TRBD2 (6 bases). V lost 1 base to trimming and J lost 3 bases, with 13 bases between them. From germline, CDR1 is DFQATT and CDR2 SNEGSKA (reference sequence). The CDR3 is 14 residues long. The CDR3 is CSARGGLALYEQYF. CDR3 sequence (DNA): TGCAGTGCTAGAGGTGGGCTAGCGCTCTACGAGCAGTACTTC.

This clonotype was counted a few times. V gene TRBV29-1 combines with J gene TRBJ2-1, with D perhaps assigned TRBD1 or TRBD2 (5 bases each). With 4 bases removed from V and 7 bases from J, the gap between germline ends came to 14 bases. Germline CDR1 is SQVTM and CDR2 is ANQGSEA. The CDR3 sequence is 13 residues long. CDR3 sequence reads: CSVGGPGVNEQFF. CDR3 nucleotide sequence: TGCAGCGTTGGGGGACCCGGAGTTAATGAGCAGTTCTTC.

This clonotype was observed a handful of times. The chain joins TRBV5-1 to TRBJ2-6, with D tentatively TRBD1 (6 bases). Trimming took off 3 bases at V and 3 bases at J, with 13 bases between the two ends. Germline V gene data show CDR1 as SGHRS and CDR2 as YFSETQ. This CDR3 is 16 amino acids long. The CDR3 sequence: CASSYWQGFGANVLTF. In DNA form, the CDR3 reads TGCGCCAGCAGCTACTGGCAGGGGTTTGGGGCCAACGTCCTGACTTTC.

This clonotype came up a few times. CDR3: CASREPTSTKYNEQFF. The CDR3 nucleotides read TGTGCCAGCAGAGAACCGACTAGCACAAAATACAATGAGCAGTTCTTC. The rearrangement joins TRBV28 to TRBJ2-1; 7 bases are a match to TRBD2. Trimming cost V 6 bases and J 4 bases; bases outside gene matches: 12. The CDR3 sequence is 16 residues long. Germline CDR1 is MDHEN and CDR2 is SYDVKM.

The V and J genes are TRBV20-1 and TRBJ1-5; possible D gene TRBD1, 6 bases. The CDR3 is 14 residues long. V lost 5 bases to trimming and J lost 1 base, with 12 bases between them. Germline CDR1 is DFQATT and CDR2 is SNEGSKA (reference sequence). The DNA for the CDR3 is TGCAGTGCTCGGAGACAGGCGAGCAATCAGCCCCAGCATTTT. This codes for CSARRQASNQPQHF.

The chain uses TRBV4-2 and TRBJ2-3, with D perhaps matching TRBD2 (5 bases). Trimming stripped 1 base from V and 4 bases from J, with 15 bases between. The germline CDR1 and CDR2 sequences are LGHNA and YNFKEQ. The CDR3 loop spans 16 amino acids. The CDR3 region has the DNA TGTGCCAGCAGCCAAGTCATACTAGGCGGAGCAGATACGCAGTATTTT. Its translation is CASSQVILGGADTQYF.